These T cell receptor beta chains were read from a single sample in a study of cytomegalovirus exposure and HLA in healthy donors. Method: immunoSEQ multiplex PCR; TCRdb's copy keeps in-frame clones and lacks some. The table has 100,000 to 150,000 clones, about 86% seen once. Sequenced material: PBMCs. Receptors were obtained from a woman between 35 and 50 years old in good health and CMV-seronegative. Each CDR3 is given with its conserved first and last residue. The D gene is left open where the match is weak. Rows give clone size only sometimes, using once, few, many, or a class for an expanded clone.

CDR3 protein: CASSLAAQGGYEQYF
CDR3 DNA: TGTGCCAGCAGCTTAGCGGCCCAGGGAGGCTACGAGCAGTACTTC
V gene: TRBV7-8
J gene: TRBJ2-7
clone size: .
D gene: .

CDR3 protein: CASSLTPRGSGGYEQYF
CDR3 DNA: TGTGCCAGCAGCTTAACGCCCCGGGGGAGCGGGGGATACGAGCAGTACTTC
V gene: TRBV7-3
J gene: TRBJ2-7
clone size: .
D gene: TRBD2

CDR3 protein: CASSVMTANSPLHF
CDR3 DNA: TGTGCCAGCAGCGTTATGACAGCTAATTCACCCCTCCACTTT
V gene: TRBV9
J gene: TRBJ1-6
clone size: .
D gene: .

CDR3 protein: CASGPWTGHTGELFF
CDR3 DNA: TGTGCCAGCGGACCGTGGACAGGGCACACCGGGGAGCTGTTTTTT
V gene: TRBV28
J gene: TRBJ2-2
clone size: .
D gene: TRBD1

CDR3 protein: CASSTLQGSGEKLFF
CDR3 DNA: TGTGCCAGCAGCACCCTACAGGGATCGGGCGAAAAACTGTTTTTT
V gene: TRBV5-6
J gene: TRBJ1-4
clone size: .
D gene: .

CDR3 protein: CSVVPPMGRRSTDTQYF
CDR3 DNA: TGCAGCGTTGTTCCCCCTATGGGGAGGAGGAGCACAGATACGCAGTATTTT
V gene: TRBV29-1
J gene: TRBJ2-3
clone size: .
D gene: .

CDR3 protein: CASSESAEGETQYF
CDR3 DNA: TGTGCCAGCAGTGAATCGGCAGAGGGAGAGACCCAGTACTTC
V gene: TRBV25-1
J gene: TRBJ2-5
clone size: once
D gene: .

CDR3 protein: CVTQGAGANVLTF
CDR3 DNA: TGTGTCACCCAGGGGGCTGGGGCCAACGTCCTGACTTTC
V gene: TRBV18
J gene: TRBJ2-6
clone size: .
D gene: TRBD1

CDR3 protein: CASSPPTSSWEQYF
CDR3 DNA: TGTGCCAGCAGCCCCCCGACTAGTTCATGGGAGCAGTACTTC
V gene: TRBV7-9
J gene: TRBJ2-7
clone size: .
D gene: .

CDR3 protein: CASSVRDGRNTEAFF
CDR3 DNA: TGTGCCAGCAGTGTCCGGGACGGGAGGAACACTGAAGCTTTCTTT
V gene: TRBV2
J gene: TRBJ1-1
clone size: .
D gene: .

CDR3 protein: CARSQPGGLAGAPGVDEQFF
CDR3 DNA: TGTGCCAGAAGCCAACCCGGCGGACTAGCGGGGGCCCCAGGGGTGGATGAGCAGTTCTTC
V gene: TRBV5-3
J gene: TRBJ2-1
clone size: .
D gene: TRBD2

CDR3 protein: CASSVGAGRVDEQFF
CDR3 DNA: TGTGCCAGCAGCGTAGGAGCGGGAAGAGTCGATGAGCAGTTCTTC
V gene: TRBV9
J gene: TRBJ2-1
clone size: .
D gene: TRBD2

CDR3 protein: CASSPGGTGRKTFF
CDR3 DNA: TGTGCCAGCAGCCCCGGGGGGACAGGGCGTAAAACTTTCTTT
V gene: TRBV11-2
J gene: TRBJ1-1
clone size: .
D gene: TRBD1

CDR3 protein: CASSLATGGTETQYF
CDR3 DNA: TGCGCCAGCAGCTTGGCGACAGGGGGCACGGAGACCCAGTACTTC
V gene: TRBV5-1
J gene: TRBJ2-5
clone size: .
D gene: TRBD1

CDR3 protein: CSSSLLDRMNTEAFF
CDR3 DNA: TGTTCCAGCAGCCTCCTTGACAGAATGAACACTGAAGCTTTCTTT
V gene: TRBV7-9
J gene: TRBJ1-1
clone size: once
D gene: .

CDR3 protein: CASSQPTGAYGYTF
CDR3 DNA: TGTGCCAGCAGTCAACCGACAGGGGCCTATGGCTACACCTTC
V gene: TRBV28
J gene: TRBJ1-2
clone size: .
D gene: TRBD1

CDR3 protein: CAWMDRVDTIYF
CDR3 DNA: TGTGCCTGGATGGACAGGGTCGACACCATATATTTT
V gene: TRBV30
J gene: TRBJ1-3
clone size: .
D gene: TRBD1

CDR3 protein: CASRRGGPSYNEQFF
CDR3 DNA: TGTGCCAGCAGGAGAGGGGGTCCCTCCTACAATGAGCAGTTCTTC
V gene: TRBV21-1
J gene: TRBJ2-1
clone size: .
D gene: .

CDR3 protein: CASLQKISGNTIYF
CDR3 DNA: TGTGCCAGCCTACAGAAGATCTCTGGAAACACCATATATTTT
V gene: TRBV6-1
J gene: TRBJ1-3
clone size: .
D gene: .

CDR3 protein: CASTRSYEQYF
CDR3 DNA: TGTGCCAGCACCCGCTCCTACGAGCAGTACTTC
V gene: TRBV6-6
J gene: TRBJ2-7
clone size: .
D gene: .

CDR3 protein: CASTDRGTSPYNEQFF
CDR3 DNA: TGTGCCAGCACCGACAGAGGGACTAGCCCATACAATGAGCAGTTCTTC
V gene: TRBV5-4
J gene: TRBJ2-1
clone size: few
D gene: TRBD2

CDR3 protein: CATRRKGQGAYEQYF
CDR3 DNA: TGTGCCACCAGGAGAAAAGGACAGGGGGCCTACGAGCAGTACTTC
V gene: TRBV15
J gene: TRBJ2-7
clone size: .
D gene: TRBD1

CDR3 protein: CASRGLAGAYEQYF
CDR3 DNA: TGTGCCAGCAGGGGACTAGCGGGGGCCTACGAGCAGTACTTC
V gene: TRBV7-9
J gene: TRBJ2-7
clone size: .
D gene: TRBD2

CDR3 protein: CASSVRSGLIYEQYF
CDR3 DNA: TGTGCCAGCAGCGTCCGGTCGGGTCTAATATACGAGCAGTACTTC
V gene: TRBV9
J gene: TRBJ2-7
clone size: .
D gene: .

CDR3 protein: CASSLGAGGIMNTEAFF
CDR3 DNA: TGCGCCAGCAGCCTAGGAGCGGGGGGGATTATGAACACTGAAGCTTTCTTT
V gene: TRBV4-1
J gene: TRBJ1-1
clone size: .
D gene: .

CDR3 protein: CASSPGTGYEQYF
CDR3 DNA: TGTGCCAGCAGCCCAGGGACAGGCTACGAGCAGTACTTC
V gene: TRBV7-9
J gene: TRBJ2-7
clone size: .
D gene: TRBD1

CDR3 protein: CASSLASGVGEAFF
CDR3 DNA: TGCGCCAGCAGCTTGGCCTCGGGGGTGGGTGAAGCTTTCTTT
V gene: TRBV5-1
J gene: TRBJ1-1
clone size: .
D gene: .